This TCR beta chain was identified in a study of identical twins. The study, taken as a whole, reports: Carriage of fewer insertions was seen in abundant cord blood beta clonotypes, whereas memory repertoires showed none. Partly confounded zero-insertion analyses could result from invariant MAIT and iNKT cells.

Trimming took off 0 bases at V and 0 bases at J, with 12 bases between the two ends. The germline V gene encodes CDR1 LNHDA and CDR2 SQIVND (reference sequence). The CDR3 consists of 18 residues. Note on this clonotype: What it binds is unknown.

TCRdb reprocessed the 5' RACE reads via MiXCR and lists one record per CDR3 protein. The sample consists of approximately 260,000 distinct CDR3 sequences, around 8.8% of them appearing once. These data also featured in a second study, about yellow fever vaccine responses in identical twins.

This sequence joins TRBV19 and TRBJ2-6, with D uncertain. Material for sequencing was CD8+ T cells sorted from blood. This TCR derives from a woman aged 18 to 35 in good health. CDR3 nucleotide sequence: TGTGCCAGTAGTATAGAGCACAGAGACCTCTCTGGGGCCAACGTCCTGACTTTC. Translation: CASSIEHRDLSGANVLTF.